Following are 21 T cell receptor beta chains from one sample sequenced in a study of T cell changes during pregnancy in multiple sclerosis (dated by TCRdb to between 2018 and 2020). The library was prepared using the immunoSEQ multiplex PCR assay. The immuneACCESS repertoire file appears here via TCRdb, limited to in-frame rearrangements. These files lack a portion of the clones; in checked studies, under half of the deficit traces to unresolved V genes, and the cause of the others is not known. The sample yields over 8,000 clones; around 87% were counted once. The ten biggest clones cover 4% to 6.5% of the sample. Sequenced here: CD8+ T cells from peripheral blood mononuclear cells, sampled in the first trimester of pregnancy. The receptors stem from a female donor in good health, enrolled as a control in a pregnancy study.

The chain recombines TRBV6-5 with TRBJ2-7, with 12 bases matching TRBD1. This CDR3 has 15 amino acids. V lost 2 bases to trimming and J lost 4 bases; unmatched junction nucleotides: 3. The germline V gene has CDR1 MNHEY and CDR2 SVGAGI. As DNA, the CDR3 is TGTGCCAGCAGTTACGGGACAGGGGGCGGGTACGAGCAGTACTTC. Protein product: CASSYGTGGGYEQYF.

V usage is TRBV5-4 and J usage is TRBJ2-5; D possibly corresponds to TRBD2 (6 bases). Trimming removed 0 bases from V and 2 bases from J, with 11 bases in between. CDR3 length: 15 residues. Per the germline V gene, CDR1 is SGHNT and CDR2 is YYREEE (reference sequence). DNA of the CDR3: TGTGCCAGCAGCTTGGTAGTCGGGGGACAAGAGACCCAGTACTTC. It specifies CASSLVVGGQETQYF.

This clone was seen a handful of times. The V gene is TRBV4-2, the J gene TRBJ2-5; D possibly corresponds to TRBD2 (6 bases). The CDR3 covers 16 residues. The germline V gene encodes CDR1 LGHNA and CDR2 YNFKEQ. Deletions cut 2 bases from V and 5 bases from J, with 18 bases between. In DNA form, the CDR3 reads TGTGCCAGCAGCCAAAAATCGGGTTCGGGAGCGGAGACCCAGTACTTC. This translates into CASSQKSGSGAETQYF.

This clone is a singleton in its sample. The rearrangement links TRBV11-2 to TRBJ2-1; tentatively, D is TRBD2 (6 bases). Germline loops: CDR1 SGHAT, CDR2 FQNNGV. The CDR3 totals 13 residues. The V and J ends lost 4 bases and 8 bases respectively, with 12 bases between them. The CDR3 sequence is CASSSGLPHEQFF. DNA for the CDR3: TGTGCCAGCAGCTCGGGACTCCCCCATGAGCAGTTCTTC.

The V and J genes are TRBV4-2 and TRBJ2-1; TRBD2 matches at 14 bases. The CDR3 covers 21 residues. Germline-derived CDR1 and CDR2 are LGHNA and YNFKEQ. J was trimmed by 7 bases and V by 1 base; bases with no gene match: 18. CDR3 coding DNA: TGTGCCAGCAGCCAAGTATCCCGACTAGCGGGAGGGCCGTATACCTTTAATGAGCAGTTCTTC. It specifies CASSQVSRLAGGPYTFNEQFF.

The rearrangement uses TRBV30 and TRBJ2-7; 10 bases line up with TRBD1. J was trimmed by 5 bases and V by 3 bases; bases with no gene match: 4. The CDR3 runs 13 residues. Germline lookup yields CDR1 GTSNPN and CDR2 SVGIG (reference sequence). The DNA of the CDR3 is TGTGCCTGGAGCCCGGGACAGGGGAACGAGCAGTACTTC. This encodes CAWSPGQGNEQYF.

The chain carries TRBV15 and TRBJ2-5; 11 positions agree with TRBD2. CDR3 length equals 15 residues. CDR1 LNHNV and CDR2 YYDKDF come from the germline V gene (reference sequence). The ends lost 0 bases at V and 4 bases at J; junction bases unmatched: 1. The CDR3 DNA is TGTGCCACCAGCAGAGATAGCGGGGGGGCAGAGACCCAGTACTTC. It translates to CATSRDSGGAETQYF.

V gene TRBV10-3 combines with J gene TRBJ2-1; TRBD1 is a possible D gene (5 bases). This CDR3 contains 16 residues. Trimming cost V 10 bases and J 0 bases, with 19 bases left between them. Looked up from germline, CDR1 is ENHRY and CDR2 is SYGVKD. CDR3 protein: CATTRRTLRSYNEQFF. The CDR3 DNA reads TGTGCCACCACCCGTAGGACATTACGCTCCTACAATGAGCAGTTCTTC.

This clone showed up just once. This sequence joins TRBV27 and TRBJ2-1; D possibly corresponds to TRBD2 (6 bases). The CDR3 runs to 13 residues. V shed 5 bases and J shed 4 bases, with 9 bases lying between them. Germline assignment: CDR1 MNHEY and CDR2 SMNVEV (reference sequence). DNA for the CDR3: TGTGCCAGCAGTGGAGGAGGGTACAATGAGCAGTTCTTC. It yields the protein CASSGGGYNEQFF.

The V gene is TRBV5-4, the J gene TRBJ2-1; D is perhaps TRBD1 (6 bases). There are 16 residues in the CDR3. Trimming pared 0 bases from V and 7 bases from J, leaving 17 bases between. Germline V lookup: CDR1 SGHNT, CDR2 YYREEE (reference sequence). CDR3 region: CASSLGGQNWVNEQFF. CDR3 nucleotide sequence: TGTGCCAGCAGCTTGGGGGGACAAAACTGGGTGAATGAGCAGTTCTTC.

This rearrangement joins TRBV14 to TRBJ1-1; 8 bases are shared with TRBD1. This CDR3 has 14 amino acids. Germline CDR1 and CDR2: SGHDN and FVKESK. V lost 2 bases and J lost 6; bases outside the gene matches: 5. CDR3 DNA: TGTGCCAGCAGCCAACGACAGGGGTTGGCTGAAGCTTTCTTT. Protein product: CASSQRQGLAEAFF.

The CDR3 spells CASSQTSGSTDTQYF. The CDR3 nucleotides read TGTGCCAGCAGCCAGACTAGCGGGAGCACAGATACGCAGTATTTT. This chain joins TRBV7-8 and TRBJ2-3; TRBD2 matches 10 bases. The CDR3 is 15 residues long. V lost 5 bases, J lost 0 bases, and 2 bases stayed unmatched. Per the germline V gene, CDR1 is SGHVS and CDR2 is FQNEAQ.

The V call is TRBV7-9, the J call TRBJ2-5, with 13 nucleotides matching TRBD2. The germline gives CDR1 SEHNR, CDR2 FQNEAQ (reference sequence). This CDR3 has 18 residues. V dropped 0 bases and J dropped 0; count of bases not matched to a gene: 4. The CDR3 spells CASSLALAGGPYQETQYF. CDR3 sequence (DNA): TGTGCCAGCAGCTTAGCACTAGCGGGAGGGCCGTACCAAGAGACCCAGTACTTC.

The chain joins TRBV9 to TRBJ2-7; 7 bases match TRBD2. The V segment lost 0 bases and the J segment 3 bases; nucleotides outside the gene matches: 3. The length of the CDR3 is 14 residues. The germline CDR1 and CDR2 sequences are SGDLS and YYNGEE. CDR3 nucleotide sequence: TGTGCCAGCAGCGTAGATCGGGGGGACTACGAGCAGTACTTC. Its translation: CASSVDRGDYEQYF.

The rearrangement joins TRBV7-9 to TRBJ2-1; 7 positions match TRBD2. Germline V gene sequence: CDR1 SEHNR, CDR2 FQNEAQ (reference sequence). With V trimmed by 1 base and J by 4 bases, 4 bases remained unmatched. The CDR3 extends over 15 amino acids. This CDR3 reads CASSLGLAAYNEQFF. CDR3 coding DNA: TGTGCCAGCAGCTTAGGGCTAGCGGCTTACAATGAGCAGTTCTTC.

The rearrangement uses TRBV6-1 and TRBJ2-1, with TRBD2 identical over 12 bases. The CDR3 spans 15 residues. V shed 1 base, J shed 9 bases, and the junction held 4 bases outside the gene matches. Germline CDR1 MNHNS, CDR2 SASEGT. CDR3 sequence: CASSEGASGGAEQFF. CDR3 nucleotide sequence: TGTGCCAGCAGTGAAGGTGCTAGCGGGGGGGCTGAGCAGTTCTTC.

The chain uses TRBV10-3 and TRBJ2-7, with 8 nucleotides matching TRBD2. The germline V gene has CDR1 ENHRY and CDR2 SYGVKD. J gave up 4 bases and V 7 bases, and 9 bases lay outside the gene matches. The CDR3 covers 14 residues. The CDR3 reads CAITGGRKGYEQYF. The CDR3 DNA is TGTGCCATCACTGGCGGGAGGAAGGGTTACGAGCAGTACTTC.

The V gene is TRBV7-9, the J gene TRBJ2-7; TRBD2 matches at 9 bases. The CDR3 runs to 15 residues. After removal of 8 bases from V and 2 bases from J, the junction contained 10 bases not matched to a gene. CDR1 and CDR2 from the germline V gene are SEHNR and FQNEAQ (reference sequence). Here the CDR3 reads CASVGSSGITYEQYF. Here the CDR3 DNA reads TGTGCCAGCGTAGGTTCTAGCGGGATAACCTACGAGCAGTACTTC. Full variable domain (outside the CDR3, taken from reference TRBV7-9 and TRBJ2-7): DTGVSQNPRHKITKRGQNVTFRCDPISEHNRLYWYRQTLGQGPEFLTYFQNEAQLEKSRLLSDRFSAERPKGSFSTLEIQRTEQGDSAMYLCASVGSSGITYEQYFGPGTRLTVT.

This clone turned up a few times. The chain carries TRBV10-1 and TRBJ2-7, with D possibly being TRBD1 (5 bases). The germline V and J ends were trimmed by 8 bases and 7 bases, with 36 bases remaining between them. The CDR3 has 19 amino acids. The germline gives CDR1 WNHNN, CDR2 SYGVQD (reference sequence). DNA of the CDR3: TGCGCCAGCCCCCCAGGAGTGGGGCAAATCACCCCCGTTCCCTGGGAGCAGTACTTC. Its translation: CASPPGVGQITPVPWEQYF.

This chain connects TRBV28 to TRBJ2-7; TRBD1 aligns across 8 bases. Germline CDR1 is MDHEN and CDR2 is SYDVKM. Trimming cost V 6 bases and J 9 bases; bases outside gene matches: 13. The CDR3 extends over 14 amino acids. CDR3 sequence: CASRGQGGTKGQYF. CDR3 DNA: TGTGCCAGCAGAGGACAGGGAGGTACTAAGGGGCAGTACTTC.

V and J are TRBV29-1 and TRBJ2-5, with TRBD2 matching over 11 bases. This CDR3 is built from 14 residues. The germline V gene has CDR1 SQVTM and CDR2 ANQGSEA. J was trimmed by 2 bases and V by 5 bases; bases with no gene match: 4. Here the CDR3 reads CSVPTSGIQETQYF. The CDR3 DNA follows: TGCAGCGTTCCGACTAGCGGGATACAAGAGACCCAGTACTTC. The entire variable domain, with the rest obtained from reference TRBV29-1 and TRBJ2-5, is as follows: SAVISQKPSRDICQRGTSLTIQCQVDSQVTMMFWYRQQPGQSLTLIATANQGSEATYESGFVIDKFPISRPNLTFSTLTVSNMSPEDSSIYLCSVPTSGIQETQYFGPGTRLLVL.